The 6 T cell receptor beta chains below were found in one sample sequenced in a study of blood T cell repertoires in COVID-19. Method: immunoSEQ multiplex PCR; TCRdb's copy keeps in-frame clones and lacks some. The repertoire holds around 16,000 clones, with 82% as singletons. Sequencing was performed on peripheral blood. These receptors were taken from a man older than 75 with active or convalescent COVID-19.

The chain combines TRBV6-4 with TRBJ2-3; TRBD2 matches at 9 bases. V shed 0 bases and J 5 bases; nucleotides not matched to a gene: 6. Germline V CDR1 and CDR2: MRHNA, SNTAGT. The CDR3 sequence is 16 residues long. CDR3 residues: CASSDSAGGPGDTQYF. Here the CDR3 DNA reads TGTGCCAGCAGTGACTCTGCGGGGGGGCCGGGAGATACGCAGTATTTT.

The chain is built from TRBV5-4 and TRBJ2-3; TRBD2 aligns across 13 bases. V lost 5 bases to trimming and J lost 0 bases; unmatched junction nucleotides: 6. Germline lookup yields CDR1 SGHNT and CDR2 YYREEE (reference sequence). The CDR3 totals 17 residues. CDR3 in DNA: TGTGCCAGCAGTCCGACTAGCGGGGGGTCTAGCACAGATACGCAGTATTTT. Protein: CASSPTSGGSSTDTQYF.

V and J are TRBV19 and TRBJ2-7; D unresolved. V dropped 4 bases and J dropped 6 bases, with 13 bases sitting between them. Germline assignment: CDR1 LNHDA and CDR2 SQIVND (reference sequence). This CDR3 comprises 13 residues. Here the CDR3 DNA reads TGTGCCAGTAGTACTGGGCCGGAATCCGAGCAGTACTTC. Translated: CASSTGPESEQYF. Full variable domain (outside the CDR3, taken from reference TRBV19 and TRBJ2-7): DGGITQSPKYLFRKEGQNVTLSCEQNLNHDAMYWYRQDPGQGLRLIYYSQIVNDFQKGDIAEGYSVSREKKESFPLTVTSAQKNPTAFYLCASSTGPESEQYFGPGTRLTVT.

This sequence joins TRBV19 and TRBJ2-5; TRBD1 might be the D (5 bases). The CDR3 has 13 amino acids. Trimming took off 2 bases at V and 5 bases at J, with 9 bases between the two ends. Per the germline V gene, CDR1 is LNHDA and CDR2 is SQIVND (reference sequence). The CDR3 region has the DNA TGTGCCAGTAGTATATGGGGCCGGGAGACCCAGTACTTC. It yields the protein CASSIWGRETQYF.

The rearrangement links TRBV14 to TRBJ2-1, with D possibly matching TRBD1 (5 bases). Germline V gene lookup returns CDR1 SGHDN and CDR2 FVKESK. The ends were cut back, 1 base at V and 9 bases at J, with 10 bases in the middle. The CDR3 is 13 residues long. CDR3 sequence (DNA): TGTGCCAGCAGCCAAGCCAGGGTCGGTGAGCAGTTCTTC. Translation gives CASSQARVGEQFF.

The V gene is TRBV9, the J gene TRBJ1-5; D is possibly TRBD1 (6 bases). The CDR3 extends over 16 amino acids. CDR1 and CDR2 (germline): SGDLS, YYNGEE. V was pared by 4 bases and J by 1 base, with 15 bases between. CDR3 region: CASSPGVGASNQPQHF. The CDR3, as DNA: TGTGCCAGCAGCCCAGGGGTAGGGGCAAGCAATCAGCCCCAGCATTTT.